This TCR beta chain was identified in a study of neurological immune-mediated disorders. General observations from the study: None of the CDR3 amino acid sequences of expanded clones recurred across subjects, suggesting private repertoires in all groups.

At least ten counts were recorded for this clonotype. The target antigen is unknown. The making of cDNA relied on 5'RACE with 10-nucleotide random UMIs. From 15-18 subjects, every sequencing run obtained over 160 million TCR-beta sequences. TCRdb used MiXCR to reprocess the 5' RACE reads, holding one entry per CDR3 protein. The data contain tens of thousands of distinct CDR3 sequences, roughly 13% of them singletons. Time point described: longitudinal time-point 1 (baseline). V was pared by 3 bases and J by 6 bases, with 4 bases of the junction left unmatched. CDR3 size: 12 residues. The germline V gene has CDR1 DFQATT and CDR2 SNEGSKA (reference sequence).

The chain recombines TRBV20-1 with TRBJ2-7; 8 bases are shared with TRBD1. The material sequenced was PBMCs. The sequence was obtained from a female donor with HTLV-1-associated myelopathy (HAM/TSP). The CDR3 nucleotides are TGCAGTGCTAGGGACAGGGTGAGCGAGCAGTACTTC. Translating it yields CSARDRVSEQYF.